This paragraph covers one T cell receptor (beta chain) sequence. This clonotype was observed many times. What this receptor recognizes is not known. No base-level quality is on record; no much larger clone is a single base apart. From its cysteine to its phenylalanine, the CDR3 spans 14 amino acids. Left in the record is the CDR3 DNA by itself, 42 bases read in frame from the first base. V sheds 1 base and J sheds 9 bases, leaving 16 bases between their ends. Based on the germline V gene (reference sequence), the CDR1 and CDR2 sequences are DFQATT and SNEGSKA. The data derive from a study of Graves' ophthalmopathy and Graves' hyperthyroidism (dated by TCRdb to the late 2010s). At the level of the whole study: Peripheral blood samples were taken at the time of initial diagnosis, before any treatment was given. The study used signatures of the TCR beta repertoire to tell Graves' ophthalmopathy apart from Graves' hyperthyroidism and to predict which patients would progress to ophthalmopathy. In total, 135 blood samples were TCR-sequenced: approximately 40 ophthalmopathy, some 75 hyperthyroidism and approximately 17 hyperthyroidism-to-ophthalmopathy patients. A discovery set of 90 to 100 patients (43 ophthalmopathy, 55 to 65 stable hyperthyroidism) was enrolled to explore V-J signatures distinguishing ophthalmopathy from hyperthyroidism. The independent validation cohort included 20 or so hyperthyroidism patients plus 17 patients who later progressed from hyperthyroidism to ophthalmopathy. In several hyperthyroidism patients, the T-cell repertoire of thyroid tissue was compared with the T-cell repertoire of blood. Once sampling was done, hyperthyroidism patients were given methimazole at a starting dose of 30 mg daily, while ophthalmopathy patients were given high-dose intravenous methylprednisolone.

The ophthalmopathy patients had moderately to severely active disease, with a Clinical Activity Score of 3 or higher, a NOSPECS grade of 4 or higher, and a disease duration of less than 3 months. Patients were excluded if they had other autoimmune diseases, uncontrolled infections, pregnancy or lactation. Clinical symptoms, serum thyroxine, TRAb, thyroid ultrasound and orbital computed tomography were used for diagnosis. Ficoll-Paque density gradient centrifugation was used to isolate PBMCs from around 10 ml of fresh peripheral blood. Total RNA was extracted with Trizol reagent and quality-checked on an Agilent 2100 Bioanalyzer. What the study reported, not specific to this receptor: In cross-validation, the 13-signature model distinguished ophthalmopathy from stable hyperthyroidism with around 90% sensitivity and 81.08% specificity, while in the test set the corresponding values were roughly 80% and 75%. Sample size was not statistically predetermined, and group allocation was not concealed from the investigators. In validation, the model predicted ophthalmopathy progression with over 60% sensitivity and roughly 72% specificity; 12 predicted patients were CT-confirmed with GO in a median of around 6.5 months. Most expanded thyroid clonotypes with frequency above 0.001 were also detected in blood, suggesting blood repertoires may reflect the thyroid immune response.

For repertoire sequencing, TCR beta CDR3 regions were amplified from RNA transcripts. The first round was an RT-PCR using HTBI primers with the Qiagen OneStep RT-PCR kit, and this first round was followed by a second-round multiplex PCR, then size selection and purification. Libraries were sequenced paired-end with 100 bp reads on an Illumina HiSeq2000. Under the source paper's analysis protocol: SOAPnuke was used to process the reads, removing any read that contained adapters or uncalled bases, had a mean Phred below 15, or lacked an exact match to the constant primer or identifier. COPE v1.2.5 was used to merge high-quality paired reads. Clonotypes were defined as unique nucleotide sequences and were aligned to IMGT TRB V, D and J references using MiTCR v1.1. Only V-J combinations with frequency above 0.0001 were analysed, covering about 99% of repertoires. A TCR clonal expansion and chaos score per V-J combination was defined as the ratio of F50 clonal expansion to chaos observed in the TCRdist matrix. Features were reduced by Welch's t-statistics and random forest to roughly 14 V-J combinations, which fed a naive Bayes classifier. The similarity between thyroid and blood repertoires was quantified using the Morisita-Horn index. TCRdb trimmed the raw reads at Q25, called clones with MiXCR and kept productive beta chains. A single entry per CDR3 protein holds the most common genes and DNA from its merged rows. The V and J calls reflect TCRdb's pipeline rather than the authors' work. The sample profile shows 340,000 or so distinct CDR3 sequences; under 20% of them were found once. The ten biggest clones cover about 12% of the sample.

The sequence joins TRBV20-1 to TRBJ1-5, with a weak D call of TRBD1 (5 bases match). Sequences were obtained from peripheral blood. The receptor comes from an adult man with Graves' ophthalmopathy. At the DNA level, the sequence is TGCAGTGCTAGAGGGGGCGAGGGAGCGCGGCCCCAGCATTTT. Translated, it gives CSARGGEGARPQHF.